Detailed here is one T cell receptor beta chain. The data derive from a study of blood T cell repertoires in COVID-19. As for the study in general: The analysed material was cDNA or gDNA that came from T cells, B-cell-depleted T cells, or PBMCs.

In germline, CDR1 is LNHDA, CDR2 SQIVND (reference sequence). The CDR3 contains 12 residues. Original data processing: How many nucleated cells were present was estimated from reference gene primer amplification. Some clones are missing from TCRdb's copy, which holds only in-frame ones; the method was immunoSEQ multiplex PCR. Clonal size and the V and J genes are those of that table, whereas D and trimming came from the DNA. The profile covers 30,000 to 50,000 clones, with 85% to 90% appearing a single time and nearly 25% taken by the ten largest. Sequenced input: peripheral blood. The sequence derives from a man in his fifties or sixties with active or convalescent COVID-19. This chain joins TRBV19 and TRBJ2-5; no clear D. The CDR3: CAHTEVGKTQYF. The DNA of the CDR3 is TGTGCTCATACTGAGGTAGGAAAGACCCAGTACTTC.